This record concerns one T cell receptor beta chain sequence. Measured with immunoSEQ multiplex PCR; TCRdb has only the in-frame clones, and not every one. The sample includes about 40,000 clones, 87% seen only once; the top ten take about 10%. The trim removed 3 bases at V and 0 bases at J, leaving 8 bases unmatched. Germline V gives CDR1 SGHRS, CDR2 YFSETQ. The CDR3 is made up of 16 amino acids. After autologous stem cell transplantation all patients relapsed, and prior brentuximab vedotin exposure differed between cohorts. The data were obtained in a study of PD-1 blockade in classical Hodgkin lymphoma.

The sample was peripheral blood mononuclear cells (PBMCs), taken at baseline. This TCR was sampled from a human donor with classical Hodgkin lymphoma. The chain employs TRBV5-1 and TRBJ2-5, with 7 bases matching TRBD2. In nucleotides, the CDR3 is TGCGCCAGCAGCTGGGGAGGGGAACCGTACCAAGAGACCCAGTACTTC. It codes for CASSWGGEPYQETQYF. Full variable domain (missing parts from reference TRBV5-1 and TRBJ2-5): KAGVTQTPRYLIKTRGQQVTLSCSPISGHRSVSWYQQTPGQGLQFLFEYFSETQRNKGNFPGRFSGRQFSNSRSEMNVSTLELGDSALYLCASSWGGEPYQETQYFGPGTRLLVL.